This T cell receptor (beta chain) was captured by sequencing in a study of control samples from healthy donors and cancer patients. V was cut by 2 bases and J by 5 bases, with 12 bases left in between. Germline CDR1 and CDR2: MNHEY and SVGEGT. This CDR3 has 14 amino acids. Sequencing was performed with immunoSEQ multiplex PCR; in TCRdb, only in-frame clones are kept and a portion is missing. The sample records 110,000 or so clones, around 88% being singletons. Many counts were recorded for this clone. Sequenced input: blood. The TCR was taken from a woman aged 50 to 60 in good health. V is TRBV6-2 or TRBV6-3 and J is TRBJ1-1, with D perhaps TRBD1 (5 bases). The CDR3 spells CASSYARGVTEAFF. In DNA form, the CDR3 reads TGTGCCAGCAGTTACGCCCGGGGGGTGACTGAAGCTTTCTTT.